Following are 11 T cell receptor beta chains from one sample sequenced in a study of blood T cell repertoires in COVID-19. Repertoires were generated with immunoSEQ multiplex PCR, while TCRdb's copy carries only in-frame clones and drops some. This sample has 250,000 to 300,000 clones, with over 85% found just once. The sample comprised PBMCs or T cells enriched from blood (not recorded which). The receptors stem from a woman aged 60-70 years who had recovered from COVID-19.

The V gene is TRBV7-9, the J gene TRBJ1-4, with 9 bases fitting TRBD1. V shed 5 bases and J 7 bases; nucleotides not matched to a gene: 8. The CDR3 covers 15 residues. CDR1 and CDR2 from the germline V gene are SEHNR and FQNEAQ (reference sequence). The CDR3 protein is CASSASGTGPEKLFF. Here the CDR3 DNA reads TGTGCCAGCAGCGCGTCAGGGACAGGGCCTGAAAAACTGTTTTTT.

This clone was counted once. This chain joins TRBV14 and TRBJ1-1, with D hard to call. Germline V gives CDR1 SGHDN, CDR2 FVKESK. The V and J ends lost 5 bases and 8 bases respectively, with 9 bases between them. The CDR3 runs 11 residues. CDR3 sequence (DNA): TGTGCCAGCAGCTTCGGAGTAGAAGCTTTCTTT. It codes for CASSFGVEAFF.

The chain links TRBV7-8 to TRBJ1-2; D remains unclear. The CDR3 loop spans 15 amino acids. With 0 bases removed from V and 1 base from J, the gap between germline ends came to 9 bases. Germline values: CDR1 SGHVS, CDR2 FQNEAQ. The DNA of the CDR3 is TGTGCCAGCAGCTTAGCAGGAGTGGGTAACTATGGCTACACCTTC. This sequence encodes CASSLAGVGNYGYTF.

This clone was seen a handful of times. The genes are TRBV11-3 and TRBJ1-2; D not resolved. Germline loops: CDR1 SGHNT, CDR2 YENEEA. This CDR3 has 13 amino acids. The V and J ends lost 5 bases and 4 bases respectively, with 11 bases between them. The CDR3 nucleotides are TGTGCCAGCAGCCCTTCAGACACCTATGGCTACACCTTC. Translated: CASSPSDTYGYTF.

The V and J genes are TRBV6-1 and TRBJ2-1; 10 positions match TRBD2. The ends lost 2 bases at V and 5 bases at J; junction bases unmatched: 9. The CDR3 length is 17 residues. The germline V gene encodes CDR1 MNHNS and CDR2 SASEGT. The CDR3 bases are TGTGCCAGCAGTGAATTGGTTAGCGGGGGGATAAACAATGAGCAGTTCTTC. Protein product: CASSELVSGGINNEQFF.

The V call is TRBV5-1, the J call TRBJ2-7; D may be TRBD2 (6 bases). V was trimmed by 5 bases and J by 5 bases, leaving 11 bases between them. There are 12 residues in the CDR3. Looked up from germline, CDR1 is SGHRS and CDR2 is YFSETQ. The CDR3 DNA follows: TGCGCCAGCAGTACAGAGCGGGACGAGCAGTACTTC. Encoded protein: CASSTERDEQYF.

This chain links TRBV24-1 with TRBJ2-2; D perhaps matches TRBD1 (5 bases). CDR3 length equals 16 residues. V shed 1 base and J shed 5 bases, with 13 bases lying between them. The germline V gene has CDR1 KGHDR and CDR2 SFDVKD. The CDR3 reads CATSDLGQGWTGELFF. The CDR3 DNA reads TGTGCCACCAGTGATTTAGGGCAGGGCTGGACCGGGGAGCTGTTTTTT.

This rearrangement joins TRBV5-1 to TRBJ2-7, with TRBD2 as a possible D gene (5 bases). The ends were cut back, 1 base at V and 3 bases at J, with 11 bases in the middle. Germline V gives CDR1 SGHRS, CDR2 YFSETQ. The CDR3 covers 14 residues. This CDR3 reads CASSLLGEGYEQYF. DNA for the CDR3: TGCGCCAGCAGCTTGCTAGGTGAGGGCTACGAGCAGTACTTC.

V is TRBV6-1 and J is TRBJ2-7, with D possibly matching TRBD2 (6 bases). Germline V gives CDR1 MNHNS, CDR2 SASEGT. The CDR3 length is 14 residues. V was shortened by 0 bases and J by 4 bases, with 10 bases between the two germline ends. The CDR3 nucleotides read TGTGCCAGCAGTGAAGCGGGGAGGAGTTACGAGCAGTACTTC. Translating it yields CASSEAGRSYEQYF.

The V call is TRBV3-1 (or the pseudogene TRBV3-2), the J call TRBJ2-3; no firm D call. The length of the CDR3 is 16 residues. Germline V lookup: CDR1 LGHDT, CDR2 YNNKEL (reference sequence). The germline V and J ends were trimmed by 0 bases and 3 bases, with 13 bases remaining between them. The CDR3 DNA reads TGTGCCAGCAGCCAAGAGGGCAGGATCAGGACAGATACGCAGTATTTT. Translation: CASSQEGRIRTDTQYF.

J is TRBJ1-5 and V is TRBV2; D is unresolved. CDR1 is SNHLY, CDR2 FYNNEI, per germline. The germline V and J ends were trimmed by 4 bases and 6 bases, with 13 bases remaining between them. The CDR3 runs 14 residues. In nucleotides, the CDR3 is TGTGCCAGCAGTGCTCAGTTGGGGAGTCAGCCCCAGCATTTT. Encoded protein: CASSAQLGSQPQHF.